The rows below give T cell receptor beta chains drawn from one sample of a study of T cell responses to AZD1222 COVID-19 vaccine. Data came from immunoSEQ multiplex PCR; TCRdb stores just in-frame clones and leaves some out. The data hold under 150,000 clones, with about 93% observed a single time. Sequenced material: peripheral blood, taken on day 0 of AZD1222 vaccination. The receptors were gathered from an adult in good health. The CDR3 runs from the conserved cysteine through the conserved F or W. The order of the fields is clone size, CDR3 length, V gene, J gene, D gene, CDR3 DNA, CDR3 protein. The D gene is left open where the match is weak. For some rows the clone size is stated as once, few or many, or as a class when expanded; others skip it.

clone size: NA
CDR3 length: 15
V gene: TRBV6-5
J gene: TRBJ1-2
D gene: TRBD1
CDR3 DNA: TGTGCCAGCAGTTACTCGGGACAGGGCGACTATGGCTACACCTTC
CDR3 protein: CASSYSGQGDYGYTF

clone size: few
CDR3 length: 13
V gene: TRBV6-1
J gene: TRBJ2-1
D gene: NA
CDR3 DNA: TGTGCCAGCAGTGAATACAGCAACAATGAGCAGTTCTTC
CDR3 protein: CASSEYSNNEQFF

clone size: NA
CDR3 length: 14
V gene: TRBV28
J gene: TRBJ1-6
D gene: TRBD1
CDR3 DNA: TGTGCCAGCAGTCTTGGACAGGGGGATTCACCCCTCCACTTT
CDR3 protein: CASSLGQGDSPLHF

clone size: NA
CDR3 length: 14
V gene: TRBV19
J gene: TRBJ2-7
D gene: TRBD1
CDR3 DNA: TGTGCCAGTAGTACTACGACAGGGGGCTACGAGCAGTACTTC
CDR3 protein: CASSTTTGGYEQYF

clone size: NA
CDR3 length: 15
V gene: TRBV5-1
J gene: TRBJ1-4
D gene: TRBD1
CDR3 DNA: TGCGCCAGCAGCTTGTTCCAGGGGGCAGGTGAAAAACTGTTTTTT
CDR3 protein: CASSLFQGAGEKLFF

clone size: once
CDR3 length: 14
V gene: TRBV11-2
J gene: TRBJ1-4
D gene: TRBD1
CDR3 DNA: TGTGCCAGCACAGTAGGACAGGCGGATGAAAAACTGTTTTTT
CDR3 protein: CASTVGQADEKLFF

clone size: NA
CDR3 length: 11
V gene: TRBV6-5
J gene: TRBJ1-2
D gene: NA
CDR3 DNA: TGTGCCAGCAGGGCCGGGGGGGGCTACACCTTC
CDR3 protein: CASRAGGGYTF

clone size: many
CDR3 length: 17
V gene: TRBV7-6
J gene: TRBJ1-6
D gene: NA
CDR3 DNA: TGTGCCAGCAGTCCATCTCCCGGGACCCGAGGAGATTCACCCCTCCACTTT
CDR3 protein: CASSPSPGTRGDSPLHF

clone size: NA
CDR3 length: 15
V gene: TRBV9
J gene: TRBJ2-7
D gene: TRBD1
CDR3 DNA: TGTGCCAGCAGCTCCCACAGGGGGCGCGAATCCGAGCAGTACTTC
CDR3 protein: CASSSHRGRESEQYF

clone size: NA
CDR3 length: 14
V gene: TRBV19
J gene: TRBJ1-1
D gene: TRBD1
CDR3 DNA: TGTGCCAGTATAGACCGGGACAGTCACACTGAAGCTTTCTTT
CDR3 protein: CASIDRDSHTEAFF

clone size: NA
CDR3 length: 15
V gene: TRBV3-1/TRBV3-2
J gene: TRBJ1-2
D gene: TRBD1
CDR3 DNA: TGTGCCAGCAGCCAAGAAACAGGGGCTGGATATGGCTACACCTTC
CDR3 protein: CASSQETGAGYGYTF

clone size: NA
CDR3 length: 15
V gene: TRBV5-3
J gene: TRBJ1-3
D gene: NA
CDR3 DNA: TGTGCCAGAAGCTTGTGCCAGGGCTTTGGAAACACCATATATTTT
CDR3 protein: CARSLCQGFGNTIYF

clone size: NA
CDR3 length: 14
V gene: TRBV5-1
J gene: TRBJ1-3
D gene: TRBD1
CDR3 DNA: TGCGCCAGCAGCGGACAGGGAGATGGAAACACCATATATTTT
CDR3 protein: CASSGQGDGNTIYF

clone size: NA
CDR3 length: 14
V gene: TRBV11-2
J gene: TRBJ1-1
D gene: NA
CDR3 DNA: TGTGCCAGCAGCTTGGGACGCCTGAACACTGAAGCTTTCTTT
CDR3 protein: CASSLGRLNTEAFF

clone size: NA
CDR3 length: 15
V gene: TRBV6-1
J gene: TRBJ2-5
D gene: NA
CDR3 DNA: TGTGCCAGCAGCCGAGGAGGGGACTCTCAAGAGACCCAGTACTTC
CDR3 protein: CASSRGGDSQETQYF

clone size: few
CDR3 length: 14
V gene: TRBV19
J gene: TRBJ1-5
D gene: NA
CDR3 DNA: TGTGCCAGTAGTATCGAACTGGGCAATCAGCCCCAGCATTTT
CDR3 protein: CASSIELGNQPQHF

clone size: once
CDR3 length: 12
V gene: TRBV7-3
J gene: TRBJ2-7
D gene: NA
CDR3 DNA: TGTGTCGGCAGGGATCAGTCCTACGAGCAGTACTTC
CDR3 protein: CVGRDQSYEQYF

clone size: NA
CDR3 length: 14
V gene: TRBV30
J gene: TRBJ2-2
D gene: NA
CDR3 DNA: TGTGCCCTGGAGGCAGGTACTTTTGCCGGGGAGCTGTTTTTT
CDR3 protein: CALEAGTFAGELFF

clone size: once
CDR3 length: 14
V gene: TRBV5-1
J gene: TRBJ2-5
D gene: TRBD1
CDR3 DNA: TGCGCCAGCAGCTTTGGACAGGCACAAGAGACCCAGTACTTC
CDR3 protein: CASSFGQAQETQYF

clone size: NA
CDR3 length: 19
V gene: TRBV29-1
J gene: TRBJ1-5
D gene: NA
CDR3 DNA: TGCAGCCTCCCTAGGGAGCCCGCTTGGGGAGCAGCAAGATGGCGGTCCCAGCATTTT
CDR3 protein: CSLPREPAWGAARWRSQHF

clone size: NA
CDR3 length: 16
V gene: TRBV7-2
J gene: TRBJ2-2
D gene: NA
CDR3 DNA: TGTGCCAGCAGCGGGATGACGGGGAGGTCTGGCGGGGAGCTGTTTTTT
CDR3 protein: CASSGMTGRSGGELFF

clone size: NA
CDR3 length: 15
V gene: TRBV7-2
J gene: TRBJ2-1
D gene: NA
CDR3 DNA: TGTGCCAGCAGCTTAAGGGCGGTGACCTACAATGAGCAGTTCTTC
CDR3 protein: CASSLRAVTYNEQFF

clone size: once
CDR3 length: 17
V gene: TRBV18
J gene: TRBJ2-7
D gene: NA
CDR3 DNA: TGTGCCAGCTCACCGACGGCCCCCGGAGTGGGCTCGGAGGAGCAGTACTTC
CDR3 protein: CASSPTAPGVGSEEQYF

clone size: NA
CDR3 length: 13
V gene: TRBV7-9
J gene: TRBJ1-1
D gene: NA
CDR3 DNA: TGTGCCAGCAGCAAGGGTTGGAACACTGAAGCTTTCTTT
CDR3 protein: CASSKGWNTEAFF

clone size: NA
CDR3 length: 13
V gene: TRBV12-3/TRBV12-4
J gene: TRBJ2-2
D gene: NA
CDR3 DNA: TGTGCCAGCAGTCACTATTTCACCGGGGAGCTGTTTTTT
CDR3 protein: CASSHYFTGELFF

clone size: NA
CDR3 length: 13
V gene: TRBV12-3/TRBV12-4
J gene: TRBJ1-2
D gene: TRBD1
CDR3 DNA: TGTGCCAGCAGTATACAGGGGGACTATGGCTACACCTTC
CDR3 protein: CASSIQGDYGYTF

clone size: NA
CDR3 length: 16
V gene: TRBV25-1
J gene: TRBJ2-7
D gene: NA
CDR3 DNA: TGTGCCAGCAGTGAATCAGGGGGAGGAGGATACTACGAGCAGTACTTC
CDR3 protein: CASSESGGGGYYEQYF

clone size: NA
CDR3 length: 17
V gene: TRBV19
J gene: TRBJ1-2
D gene: NA
CDR3 DNA: TGTGCCAGTAGTATCCTGGAACAGGGTATACCTAACTATGGCTACACCTTC
CDR3 protein: CASSILEQGIPNYGYTF

clone size: NA
CDR3 length: 15
V gene: TRBV10-3
J gene: TRBJ1-5
D gene: TRBD1
CDR3 DNA: TGTGCCACCAAAACAGGGGGCCTTGGCAATCAGCCCCAGCATTTT
CDR3 protein: CATKTGGLGNQPQHF

clone size: NA
CDR3 length: 14
V gene: TRBV30
J gene: TRBJ2-7
D gene: TRBD1
CDR3 DNA: TGTGCCTGGAGCTACAAGGGGGCCTCCTACGAGCAGTACTTC
CDR3 protein: CAWSYKGASYEQYF

clone size: NA
CDR3 length: 12
V gene: TRBV5-1
J gene: TRBJ2-2
D gene: NA
CDR3 DNA: TGCGCCAGCAGTTCTAACACCGGGGAGCTGTTTTTT
CDR3 protein: CASSSNTGELFF

clone size: NA
CDR3 length: 14
V gene: TRBV7-2
J gene: TRBJ2-7
D gene: NA
CDR3 DNA: TGTGCCAGCAGCCTGGGGGGCGTAGCCTACGAGCAGTACTTC
CDR3 protein: CASSLGGVAYEQYF

clone size: NA
CDR3 length: 11
V gene: TRBV6-5
J gene: TRBJ1-1
D gene: NA
CDR3 DNA: TGTGCCACCCTGTCGGGTTATGAAGCTTTCTTT
CDR3 protein: CATLSGYEAFF

clone size: NA
CDR3 length: 16
V gene: TRBV5-4
J gene: TRBJ2-1
D gene: TRBD1
CDR3 DNA: TGTGCCAGCAGCCCGGCTAAGGCAGGGGGCCGGAATGAGCAGTTCTTC
CDR3 protein: CASSPAKAGGRNEQFF

clone size: once
CDR3 length: 15
V gene: TRBV18
J gene: TRBJ2-7
D gene: TRBD2
CDR3 DNA: TGTGCCAGCTCACCACTGCCCAGCGGGGGAAACGAGCAGTACTTC
CDR3 protein: CASSPLPSGGNEQYF

clone size: NA
CDR3 length: 15
V gene: TRBV7-9
J gene: TRBJ2-7
D gene: TRBD1
CDR3 DNA: TGTGCCAGCAGCTTAGGAGGACAGGGCGCCTACGAGCAGTACTTC
CDR3 protein: CASSLGGQGAYEQYF

clone size: NA
CDR3 length: 17
V gene: TRBV11-2
J gene: TRBJ2-7
D gene: NA
CDR3 DNA: TGTGCCAGCAGCTTAGGGGTCGGCGGGGGCCGCTCCTACGAGCAGTACTTC
CDR3 protein: CASSLGVGGGRSYEQYF

clone size: NA
CDR3 length: 12
V gene: TRBV6-1
J gene: TRBJ1-5
D gene: NA
CDR3 DNA: TGTGCCAGCAGTGAAAAAGGCAGGGAACTCCATTTT
CDR3 protein: CASSEKGRELHF

clone size: NA
CDR3 length: 15
V gene: TRBV4-2
J gene: TRBJ1-1
D gene: NA
CDR3 DNA: TGTGCCAGCAGCCAACCCCACCAGACAGCCGGGGGAGCTTTCTTT
CDR3 protein: CASSQPHQTAGGAFF

clone size: NA
CDR3 length: 13
V gene: TRBV28
J gene: TRBJ1-2
D gene: NA
CDR3 DNA: TGTGCCAGCAGGACTACAGGGAGGGATGGCTACACCTTC
CDR3 protein: CASRTTGRDGYTF

clone size: NA
CDR3 length: 16
V gene: TRBV7-6
J gene: TRBJ2-3
D gene: NA
CDR3 DNA: TGTGCCAGCAGCTTAGGGGCTCAGGGGACTGACGGTACGCAGTATTTT
CDR3 protein: CASSLGAQGTDGTQYF

clone size: NA
CDR3 length: 16
V gene: TRBV18
J gene: TRBJ2-7
D gene: TRBD2
CDR3 DNA: TGTGCCAGCTCACCCCCGACTAGCGGGGGGGCCTACGAGCAGTACTTC
CDR3 protein: CASSPPTSGGAYEQYF

clone size: NA
CDR3 length: 15
V gene: TRBV19
J gene: TRBJ1-2
D gene: TRBD1
CDR3 DNA: TGTGCCAGTAGTAGTGTGGACAGGCTTACTTATGGCTACACCTTC
CDR3 protein: CASSSVDRLTYGYTF

clone size: NA
CDR3 length: 14
V gene: TRBV28
J gene: TRBJ2-7
D gene: NA
CDR3 DNA: TGTGCCAGCAGCCCGGTCGGGGAACCCACGGGGCAGTACTTC
CDR3 protein: CASSPVGEPTGQYF

clone size: NA
CDR3 length: 12
V gene: TRBV10-1
J gene: TRBJ2-1
D gene: NA
CDR3 DNA: TGCGCCAGCAGTGAACGAACAGGGAAGCAGTTCTTC
CDR3 protein: CASSERTGKQFF

clone size: NA
CDR3 length: 15
V gene: TRBV2
J gene: TRBJ2-6
D gene: NA
CDR3 DNA: TGTGCCAGCAGTGTCGGACAATCTGGGGCCAACGTCCTGACTTTC
CDR3 protein: CASSVGQSGANVLTF

clone size: NA
CDR3 length: 14
V gene: TRBV28
J gene: TRBJ2-3
D gene: NA
CDR3 DNA: TGTGCCAGCAGTTTATTTAATGACGCAGATACGCAGTATTTT
CDR3 protein: CASSLFNDADTQYF

clone size: NA
CDR3 length: 15
V gene: TRBV2
J gene: TRBJ1-1
D gene: TRBD1
CDR3 DNA: TGTGCCAGCACCCTCGAGGACAGGGGATCCACTGAAGCTTTCTTT
CDR3 protein: CASTLEDRGSTEAFF

clone size: once
CDR3 length: 14
V gene: TRBV6-2/TRBV6-3
J gene: TRBJ1-2
D gene: NA
CDR3 DNA: TGTGCCAGCAGCCCGAGGGCCTGGAACTATGGCTACACCTTC
CDR3 protein: CASSPRAWNYGYTF

clone size: NA
CDR3 length: 12
V gene: TRBV28
J gene: TRBJ1-6
D gene: NA
CDR3 DNA: TGTGCCACCGACGCGAAGGATACACCCCTCCACTTT
CDR3 protein: CATDAKDTPLHF

clone size: NA
CDR3 length: 11
V gene: TRBV19
J gene: TRBJ1-4
D gene: NA
CDR3 DNA: TGTGCCAGTGGATATTCGCGGTCTATTTTTTTT
CDR3 protein: CASGYSRSIFF

clone size: NA
CDR3 length: 16
V gene: TRBV19
J gene: TRBJ2-2
D gene: TRBD1
CDR3 DNA: TGTGCCAGTAGTAGTGGGCAGGGGGCGAACACCGGGGAGCTGTTTTTT
CDR3 protein: CASSSGQGANTGELFF

clone size: NA
CDR3 length: 15
V gene: TRBV11-3
J gene: TRBJ2-1
D gene: NA
CDR3 DNA: TGTGCCAGCAGCTTAGGGGGTAGCTCCTACAATGAGCAGTTCTTC
CDR3 protein: CASSLGGSSYNEQFF